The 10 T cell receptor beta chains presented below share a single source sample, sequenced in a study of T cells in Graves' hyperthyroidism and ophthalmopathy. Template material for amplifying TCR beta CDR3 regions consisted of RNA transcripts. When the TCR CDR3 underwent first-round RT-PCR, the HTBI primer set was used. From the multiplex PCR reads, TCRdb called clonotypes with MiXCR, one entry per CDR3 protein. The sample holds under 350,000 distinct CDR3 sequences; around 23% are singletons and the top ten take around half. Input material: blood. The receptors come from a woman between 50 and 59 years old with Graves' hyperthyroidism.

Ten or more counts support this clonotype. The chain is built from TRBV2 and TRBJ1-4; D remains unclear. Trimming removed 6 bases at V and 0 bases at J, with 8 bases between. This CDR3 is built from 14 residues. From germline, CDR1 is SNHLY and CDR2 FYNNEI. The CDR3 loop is CASSPHATNEKLFF. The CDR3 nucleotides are TGTGCCAGCAGCCCGCATGCAACTAATGAAAAACTGTTTTTT.

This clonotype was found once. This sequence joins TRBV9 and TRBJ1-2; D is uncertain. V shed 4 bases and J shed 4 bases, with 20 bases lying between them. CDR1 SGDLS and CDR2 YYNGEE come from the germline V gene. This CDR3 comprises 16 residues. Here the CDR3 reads CASSSHVMGGPYGYTF. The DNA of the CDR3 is TGTGCCAGCAGCTCCCACGTGATGGGTGGGCCCTATGGCTACACCTTC.

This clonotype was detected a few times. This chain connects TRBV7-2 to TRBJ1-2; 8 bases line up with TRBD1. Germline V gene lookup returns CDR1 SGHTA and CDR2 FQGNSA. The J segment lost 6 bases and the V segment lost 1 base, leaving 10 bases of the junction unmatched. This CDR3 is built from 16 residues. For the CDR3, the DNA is TGTGCCAGCAGCTTAGGGAGACTCCAGGGGGCTCATGGCTACACCTTC. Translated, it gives CASSLGRLQGAHGYTF.

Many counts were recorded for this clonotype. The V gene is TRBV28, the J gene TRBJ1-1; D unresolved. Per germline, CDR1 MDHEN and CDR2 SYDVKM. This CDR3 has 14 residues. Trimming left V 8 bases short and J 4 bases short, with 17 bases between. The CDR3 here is CASATGGLGTEAFF. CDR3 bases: TGTGCCAGCGCAACGGGAGGGCTGGGCACTGAAGCTTTCTTT. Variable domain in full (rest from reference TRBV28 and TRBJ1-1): DVKVTQSSRYLVKRTGEKVFLECVQDMDHENMFWYRQDPGLGLRLIYFSYDVKMKEKGDIPEGYSVSREKKERFSLILESASTNQTSMYLCASATGGLGTEAFFGQGTRLTVV.

The chain's CDR3 is CSALPTSGGYEQYF. The CDR3 bases are TGCAGTGCTCTCCCGACTAGCGGGGGCTACGAGCAGTACTTC. The chain recombines TRBV20-1 with TRBJ2-7; the match to TRBD2 covers 12 bases. Germline loops: CDR1 DFQATT, CDR2 SNEGSKA (reference sequence). The ends lost 5 bases at V and 3 bases at J; junction bases unmatched: 5. The CDR3 runs 14 residues.

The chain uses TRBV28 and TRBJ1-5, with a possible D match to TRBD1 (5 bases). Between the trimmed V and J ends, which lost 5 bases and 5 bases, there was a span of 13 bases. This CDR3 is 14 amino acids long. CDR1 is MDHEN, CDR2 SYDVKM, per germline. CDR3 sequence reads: CASSQRGLDQPQHF. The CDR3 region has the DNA TGTGCCAGCAGTCAAAGGGGCCTGGATCAGCCCCAGCATTTT.

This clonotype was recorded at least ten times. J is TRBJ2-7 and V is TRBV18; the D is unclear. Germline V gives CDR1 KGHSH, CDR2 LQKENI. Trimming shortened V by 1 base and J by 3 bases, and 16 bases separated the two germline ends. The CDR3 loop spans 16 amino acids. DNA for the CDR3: TGTGCCAGCTCACCACTCTCAGGCCCCGACCTCTACGAGCAGTACTTC. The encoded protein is CASSPLSGPDLYEQYF.

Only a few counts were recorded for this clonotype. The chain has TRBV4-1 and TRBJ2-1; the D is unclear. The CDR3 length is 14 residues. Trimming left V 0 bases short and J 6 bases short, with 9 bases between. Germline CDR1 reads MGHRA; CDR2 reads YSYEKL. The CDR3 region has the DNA TGCGCCAGCAGCCAAGAATCGCGTAGCAATGAGCAGTTCTTC. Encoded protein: CASSQESRSNEQFF.

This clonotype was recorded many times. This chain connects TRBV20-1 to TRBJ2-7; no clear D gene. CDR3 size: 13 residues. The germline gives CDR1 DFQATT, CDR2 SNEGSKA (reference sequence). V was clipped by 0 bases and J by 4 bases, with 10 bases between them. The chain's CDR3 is CSARDGVKYEQYF. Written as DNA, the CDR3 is TGCAGTGCTAGAGATGGGGTTAAATACGAGCAGTACTTC.

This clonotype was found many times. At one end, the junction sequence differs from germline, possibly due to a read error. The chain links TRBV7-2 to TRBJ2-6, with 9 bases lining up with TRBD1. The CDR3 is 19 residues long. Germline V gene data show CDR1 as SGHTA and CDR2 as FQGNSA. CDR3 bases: TGTGCCAGCAGCCTCTCCGGGACAGGGTCCTCCTCTGAGGCCAACGTCCTGACTTTC. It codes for CASSLSGTGSSSEANVLTF.